The 17 T cell receptor beta chains presented below share a single source sample, sequenced in a study of blood T cell repertoires in COVID-19 (dated by TCRdb to the early 2020s). Libraries were constructed by the immunoSEQ multiplex PCR assay. TCRdb stores this immuneACCESS table with in-frame sequences only. Part of the clones is absent; in the studies checked, under half of the shortfall reflects unresolved V genes, and no reason is known for the rest. The sample records 45,000 to 50,000 clones, 83% of which are singletons. The ten largest clonotypes hold 8% to 10% of the sample. Specimen: peripheral blood. The source of these receptors is an elderly man in a cohort sampled during active COVID-19.

The chain combines TRBV7-8 with TRBJ1-6; tentative D call: TRBD1 (5 bases). CDR3 length: 21 amino acids. From germline, CDR1 is SGHVS and CDR2 FQNEAQ. Trimming removed 0 bases from V and 3 bases from J, with 24 bases in between. The DNA for the CDR3 is TGTGCCAGCAGCTTAGCGAGGGAGGGACGGGCGTTAAATATCTATAATTCACCCCTCCACTTT. Translated: CASSLAREGRALNIYNSPLHF.

V usage is TRBV27 and J usage is TRBJ1-1; 8 bases are a match to TRBD1. The germline CDR1 and CDR2 sequences are MNHEY and SMNVEV (reference sequence). The CDR3 extends over 15 amino acids. V gave up 3 bases and J gave up 6 bases; unmatched junction bases: 9. The CDR3: CASSFRRTGKAEAFF. The CDR3 region has the DNA TGTGCCAGCAGTTTCCGCAGGACAGGGAAGGCTGAAGCTTTCTTT.

The genes are TRBV6-5 and TRBJ2-2; no reliable D call. The CDR3 extends over 15 amino acids. V shed 0 bases and J shed 2 bases, with 7 bases lying between them. Germline V gene lookup returns CDR1 MNHEY and CDR2 SVGAGI. The CDR3 DNA reads as TGTGCCAGCAGTTACTCCAACCTAAACACCGGGGAGCTGTTTTTT. This sequence encodes CASSYSNLNTGELFF.

This chain connects TRBV6-2 or TRBV6-3 to TRBJ1-1; the D is unclear. The V end was cut by 6 bases, the J end by 1 base, with 9 bases between. CDR1 and CDR2 from the germline V gene are MNHEY and SVGEGT. This CDR3 has 13 amino acids. CDR3 loop: CASSHRQNTEAFF. CDR3 DNA sequence: TGTGCCAGCAGCCATCGACAGAACACTGAAGCTTTCTTT.

The chain joins TRBV28 to TRBJ1-6; the D gene is possibly TRBD1 (6 bases). Germline-derived CDR1 and CDR2 are MDHEN and SYDVKM. This CDR3 has 15 amino acids. Trimming shortened V by 2 bases and J by 9 bases, and 14 bases separated the two germline ends. The CDR3 protein is CASSLRGRGTSPLHF. CDR3 DNA sequence: TGTGCCAGCAGTTTACGGGGCAGGGGTACTTCACCCCTCCACTTT.

The rearrangement joins TRBV15 to TRBJ2-5; tentative D call: TRBD1 (6 bases). V dropped 1 base and J dropped 4 bases, with 10 bases sitting between them. Per germline, CDR1 LNHNV and CDR2 YYDKDF (reference sequence). This CDR3 is 14 amino acids long. CDR3 DNA sequence: TGTGCCACCAGCAGAGCGTCAGGGGTAGAGACCCAGTACTTC. It translates to CATSRASGVETQYF.

The chain employs TRBV5-1 and TRBJ1-5, with D unresolved. This CDR3 spans 14 amino acids. V was pared by 0 bases and J by 3 bases, with 7 bases between. CDR1 and CDR2 from the germline V gene are SGHRS and YFSETQ. CDR3 coding DNA: TGCGCCAGCAGCTTGGGTCTAAACAATCAGCCCCAGCATTTT. Its protein product is CASSLGLNNQPQHF. Using reference TRBV5-1 and TRBJ1-5 for the parts outside the CDR3, the full variable domain is KAGVTQTPRYLIKTRGQQVTLSCSPISGHRSVSWYQQTPGQGLQFLFEYFSETQRNKGNFPGRFSGRQFSNSRSEMNVSTLELGDSALYLCASSLGLNNQPQHFGDGTRLSIL.

This clone was detected a few times. The chain couples TRBV2 to TRBJ2-7; 8 positions agree with TRBD1. The V segment lost 5 bases and the J segment 2 bases; nucleotides outside the gene matches: 11. This CDR3 contains 16 residues. Germline V CDR1 and CDR2: SNHLY, FYNNEI. CDR3 region: CASSPLIGQGTYEQYF. The CDR3 region has the DNA TGTGCCAGCAGTCCCCTAATAGGACAGGGCACCTACGAGCAGTACTTC.

The sample holds a few counts of this clone. This rearrangement joins TRBV4-2 to TRBJ1-5, with D possibly TRBD1 on 6 matching bases. Per the germline V gene, CDR1 is LGHNA and CDR2 is YNFKEQ. V was pared by 6 bases and J by 3 bases, with 15 bases between. This CDR3 is 15 amino acids long. This chain's CDR3 is CASSPGHTNNQPQHF. The DNA of the CDR3 is TGTGCCAGCAGTCCGGGACACACCAACAATCAGCCCCAGCATTTT.

The chain is built from TRBV9 and TRBJ2-6, with TRBD1 matching 8 bases. The CDR3 is 22 amino acids. Germline V CDR1 and CDR2: SGDLS, YYNGEE. With 4 bases clipped from V and 4 bases from J, the junction kept 25 bases outside the gene matches. The CDR3 DNA follows: TGTGCCAGCAGCCCACATCCGACCCCCGGCGGGATATCAGGGGGCGGGGCCAACGTCCTGACTTTC. This encodes CASSPHPTPGGISGGGANVLTF.

This clone was counted a single time. The chain joins TRBV28 to TRBJ2-1; 9 nucleotides align to TRBD2. The CDR3 is 18 amino acids. The V segment lost 8 bases and the J segment 5 bases; nucleotides outside the gene matches: 19. Germline CDR1 is MDHEN and CDR2 is SYDVKM. The CDR3, as DNA: TGTGCCAGCTGGTCTAGCGGGATCTCCTTAGGGGTGGACAATGAGCAGTTCTTC. This codes for CASWSSGISLGVDNEQFF.

The chain links TRBV6-6 to TRBJ1-1; perhaps TRBD1 as D (6 bases). The germline V gene encodes CDR1 MNHNY and CDR2 SVGAGI (reference sequence). The CDR3 length is 14 residues. V dropped 5 bases and J dropped 4 bases, with 14 bases sitting between them. The CDR3: CASSPQGRSTEAFF. In DNA, the CDR3 is TGTGCCAGCAGTCCCCAGGGGCGGTCCACTGAAGCTTTCTTT.

The chain combines TRBV5-1 with TRBJ2-2, with 9 bases matching TRBD2. Unmatched junction bases numbered 4, after V lost 4 bases and J lost 6 bases. There are 14 residues in the CDR3. Germline V gene data show CDR1 as SGHRS and CDR2 as YFSETQ. The CDR3 DNA reads TGCGCCAGCAGCCGGGGACTAGCTCCCGGGGAGCTGTTTTTT. Translating it yields CASSRGLAPGELFF.

The CDR3 DNA follows: TGTGCCAGCAGGGGGACAGGGGTAGGCTACGAGCAGTACTTC. Translated, it gives CASRGTGVGYEQYF. This sequence joins TRBV7-9 and TRBJ2-7; TRBD1 matches 10 bases. Unmatched junction bases numbered 5, after V lost 6 bases and J lost 3 bases. CDR3 size: 14 residues. CDR1 is SEHNR and CDR2 is FQNEAQ in the germline V gene (reference sequence).

This chain joins TRBV28 and TRBJ2-1; TRBD2 matches at 7 bases. The CDR3 runs 14 residues. Germline V gene data show CDR1 as MDHEN and CDR2 as SYDVKM. The V and J ends lost 6 bases and 0 bases, in that order; junction bases with no gene match: 2. Written as DNA, the CDR3 is TGTGCCAGCAGGGTAGCGGGCTCCTACAATGAGCAGTTCTTC. It yields the protein CASRVAGSYNEQFF. Complete variable domain (other parts from reference TRBV28 and TRBJ2-1): DVKVTQSSRYLVKRTGEKVFLECVQDMDHENMFWYRQDPGLGLRLIYFSYDVKMKEKGDIPEGYSVSREKKERFSLILESASTNQTSMYLCASRVAGSYNEQFFGPGTRLTVL.

The chain combines TRBV14 with TRBJ1-4, with D maybe TRBD1 (6 bases). Germline loops: CDR1 SGHDN, CDR2 FVKESK. This CDR3 region has 14 residues. With 4 bases removed from V and 8 bases from J, the gap between germline ends came to 14 bases. The CDR3 is CASSRIGGDEKLFF. The CDR3 region has the DNA TGTGCCAGCAGCCGGATTGGGGGCGACGAAAAACTGTTTTTT.

The V call is TRBV30, the J call TRBJ2-3, with a possible D match to TRBD2 (6 bases). The CDR3 is 15 residues long. V was trimmed by 0 bases and J by 3 bases, leaving 13 bases between them. CDR1 and CDR2 from the germline V gene are GTSNPN and SVGIG (reference sequence). The CDR3 region is CAWSVAGLRTDTQYF. DNA of the CDR3: TGTGCCTGGAGTGTGGCGGGATTACGGACAGATACGCAGTATTTT.